One T cell receptor beta chain is described in this entry. No antigen is known for it. The sample is drawn from a study of T cells in Graves' hyperthyroidism and ophthalmopathy. General study findings and limits: In validation, the model predicted ophthalmopathy. These predictions came a median approximately 5.9 months before onset. Within blood appeared most thyroid clonotypes that had expanded above 0.001.

The source material, RNA transcripts, was used to amplify TCR beta CDR3 regions. The TCR CDR3 was amplified in a first-round RT-PCR using the HTBI primer set. In TCRdb, the multiplex PCR reads were re-called with MiXCR into one record per CDR3 protein. The sample shows about 620,000 distinct CDR3 sequences, 15% to 20% of them seen only once. The CDR3 loop spans 20 amino acids. Trimming took 1 base from V and 2 from J; bases not matched to a gene: 17. Germline CDR1 and CDR2: SGHAT and FQNNGV. Not enrolled were patients with uncontrolled infection, other autoimmune disease, pregnancy or lactation. This clonotype was sampled from a woman younger than 45 with Graves' hyperthyroidism. The sequenced sample consisted of blood. This chain uses TRBV11-2 with TRBJ2-1; 7 bases match TRBD1. The CDR3 here is CASSLAPSYRGIWPYNEQFF. For the CDR3, the DNA is TGTGCCAGCAGCTTAGCCCCGTCCTACAGGGGAATATGGCCCTACAATGAGCAGTTCTTC.